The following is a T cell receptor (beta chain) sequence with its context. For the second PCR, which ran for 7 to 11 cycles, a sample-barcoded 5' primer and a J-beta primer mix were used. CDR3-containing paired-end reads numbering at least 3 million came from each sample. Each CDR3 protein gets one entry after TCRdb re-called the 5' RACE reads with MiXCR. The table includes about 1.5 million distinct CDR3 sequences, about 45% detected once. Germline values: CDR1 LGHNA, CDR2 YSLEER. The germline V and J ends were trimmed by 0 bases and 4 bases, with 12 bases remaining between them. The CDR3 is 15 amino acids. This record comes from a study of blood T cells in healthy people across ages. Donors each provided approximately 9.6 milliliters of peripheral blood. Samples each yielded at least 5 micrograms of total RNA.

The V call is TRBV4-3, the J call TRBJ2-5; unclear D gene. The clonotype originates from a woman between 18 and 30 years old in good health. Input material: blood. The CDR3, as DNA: TGCGCCAGCAGCCAAGATGGGTTAGCCCGAGAGACCCAGTACTTC. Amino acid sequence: CASSQDGLARETQYF.